Given below is one T cell receptor (beta chain) in context. This sample is part of a study of long-term antiretroviral therapy in people with HIV. V dropped 3 bases and J dropped 4 bases, with 12 bases sitting between them. CDR1 and CDR2 from the germline V gene are MGHDK and SYGVNS. CDR3 length equals 14 residues. Assay version v3.0 of immunoSEQ was used, and it was run at survey level. Sequenced by immunoSEQ multiplex PCR; TCRdb stores in-frame clones only, minus some. The sample yields 13,000 or so clones, 80% seen once. J is TRBJ1-2 and V is TRBV25-1; the D gene is possibly TRBD1 (5 bases). This TCR came from a man aged 35-49 years with HIV. The specimen comprised unsorted PBMCs, sampled 3.2 years before starting antiretroviral therapy. Written as DNA, the CDR3 is TGTGCCAGCAGTGATAGAGGGACTCGCTATGGCTACACCTTC. Residues: CASSDRGTRYGYTF.